The present T cell receptor (beta chain) was sequenced within a study of blood T cells in healthy people across ages. Germline-derived CDR1 and CDR2 are DFQATT and SNEGSKA (reference sequence). V lost 1 base and J 9 bases, leaving 10 bases between the germline ends. CDR3 length equals 12 residues. Combining a sample-barcoded 5' primer with a J-beta primer mix, a second PCR ran for about 7 to 11 cycles. MiXCR was run by TCRdb on the 5' RACE reads, yielding one entry per CDR3 protein. The data contain under 1,000,000 distinct CDR3 sequences, less than 60% of them singletons. The TCR comes from a man aged 80 or over in good health. Sequencing was carried out using blood. This chain connects TRBV20-1 to TRBJ2-1; D is unclear. The CDR3 reads CSARGPAIEQFF. The CDR3 DNA reads TGCAGTGCTAGAGGTCCGGCGATTGAGCAGTTCTTC.